This TCR beta chain was observed in a study of blood T cell repertoires in COVID-19. Study summary: Both acute and convalescent COVID-19 samples were obtained from the United States, Italy and Spain. T cells, B-cell-depleted T cells, or PBMCs provided the cDNA or gDNA that served as material.

In the original analysis: Quantification of nucleated cells was approximated via reference gene primer amplification. Assay used: immunoSEQ multiplex PCR; TCRdb lists only in-frame clones, some missing. D and trimming come from the DNA, and the V and J calls and clone size come from that table. Among some 530,000 clones listed, 75% to 90% were seen once. The sample holds one count of this clone. Sequenced material: peripheral blood. This clonotype was obtained from a human donor in a cohort sampled during active COVID-19.

Here the CDR3 reads CSAIRTGAGELFF. CDR3 DNA sequence: TGCAGCGCAATTAGGACAGGGGCCGGGGAGCTGTTTTTT. This chain connects TRBV29-1 to TRBJ2-2; 9 bases map to TRBD1. The germline gives CDR1 SQVTM, CDR2 ANQGSEA. The CDR3 contains 13 residues. V shed 7 bases and J 6 bases; nucleotides not matched to a gene: 6.